This is a list of T cell receptor beta chains from one sample in a study of cytomegalovirus exposure and HLA in healthy donors. Repertoires were generated with immunoSEQ multiplex PCR, while TCRdb's copy carries only in-frame clones and drops some. This table lists roughly 50,000 clones. The sequenced sample was PBMCs. These receptors were collected from a woman aged 35 to 49 in good health and CMV-seronegative. The CDR3 runs from the conserved cysteine through the conserved F or W.

V,J,CDR3
TRBV6-6,TRBJ1-1,CASSTLNRGPTEAFF
TRBV6-5,TRBJ1-1,CASTTQGALSEAFF
TRBV7-2,TRBJ2-1,CASSLGQGTLNEQFF
TRBV15,TRBJ1-5,CATSRVQGGYSNQPQHF
TRBV7-9,TRBJ1-1,CASSLDWGDTEAFF
TRBV28,TRBJ1-6,CASSPVPAKGNSPLHF
TRBV7-9,TRBJ2-7,CASSSSEASLTYEQYF
TRBV5-1,TRBJ2-6,CASRGSGLSGANVLTF
TRBV6-6,TRBJ1-5,CASGRQGDYSNQPQHF
TRBV18,TRBJ2-7,CASSPSGGAYEQYF
TRBV5-1,TRBJ2-1,CASSASRGRGNEQFF
TRBV7-8,TRBJ2-5,CASSPTSNLQETQYF
TRBV9,TRBJ2-5,CASSVGGGGETQYF
TRBV6-5,TRBJ2-7,CASSYSPGQGRYEQYF
TRBV29-1,TRBJ2-2,CSVGTLAYTGELFF
TRBV30,TRBJ1-2,CAWTRGTGGVRGYTF
TRBV29-1,TRBJ2-2,CSAIERTAANTGELFF
TRBV11-2,TRBJ2-5,CASSRTRGSGAQYF
TRBV28,TRBJ2-7,CASKQGGYEQYF
TRBV4-3,TRBJ1-2,CASSLGLLGGAAYGYTF
TRBV29-1,TRBJ2-5,CSVESGETQYF
TRBV18,TRBJ2-6,CASSSGQGALSGANVLTF
TRBV7-7,TRBJ2-7,CASTREGLRYYEQYF
TRBV14,TRBJ2-7,CASSQEGQGRGEQYF
TRBV19,TRBJ1-2,CATTTGTPMNYGYTF
TRBV7-6,TRBJ1-1,CASSSTGMNTEAFF
TRBV7-8,TRBJ2-6,CASSSRGQGAGSGANVLTF
TRBV10-3,TRBJ1-1,CAISVNNRAFF
TRBV2,TRBJ2-5,CASSELMTSEETQYF